These T cell receptor beta chains were read from a single sample in a study of T cell clones after liver transplantation. Assay used: immunoSEQ multiplex PCR; TCRdb lists only in-frame clones, some missing. Seen here are tens of thousands of clones, 90% to 95% observed once, and the top ten hold more than 0.85%. This specimen was CD4+ T cells from blood, taken roughly 25 months after liver transplant. These receptors came from a human patient who received a liver transplant. Some T cells may be provided by the graft donor. The CDR3 runs from the conserved cysteine through the conserved F or W. A D gene is named only where the DNA matches it firmly. Expanded clones get a size class; other rows say once, few or many, or leave the size out.

D gene	V gene	clone size	J gene	CDR3 DNA	CDR3 protein
TRBD2	TRBV2	once	TRBJ2-1	TGTGCCAGCCAAAGAGGGACTAGCGGGAGTAATGAGCAGTTCTTC	CASQRGTSGSNEQFF
TRBD1	TRBV11-2	-	TRBJ2-3	TGTGCCAGCAGCTCGGACAGGGGAATACATTTT	CASSSDRGIHF
TRBD2	TRBV7-3	-	TRBJ2-1	TGTGCCAGCAGCTCTAGCGGGACCTACAATGAGCAGTTCTTC	CASSSSGTYNEQFF
TRBD1	TRBV5-4	-	TRBJ1-4	TGTGCCAGCAGCGCTGGGACAGAACGAACTAATGAAAAACTGTTTTTT	CASSAGTERTNEKLFF
-	TRBV6-1	few	TRBJ2-7	TGTGCCAGCAGTTTGCAGGGCTCGCGGAACGAGCAGTACTTC	CASSLQGSRNEQYF
TRBD2	TRBV18	-	TRBJ2-1	TGTGCCAGCTCACCGATTAGCGGGACAGAGCAGTTCTTC	CASSPISGTEQFF
-	TRBV7-2	-	TRBJ2-7	TGTGCCAGCAGCTTAGCACCCGGACTCCTGTACTACGAGCAGTACTTC	CASSLAPGLLYYEQYF
TRBD2	TRBV28	-	TRBJ2-1	TGTGCCAGCAGTTTCGGGGGCGGGAGGGCACGGAATGAGCAGTTCTTC	CASSFGGGRARNEQFF
TRBD2	TRBV27	-	TRBJ2-2	TGTGCCAGCAGTGGCATTAGCGGGAGCAAGACCGGGGAGCTGTTTTTT	CASSGISGSKTGELFF
-	TRBV19	-	TRBJ2-5	TGTGCCAGTAGTTCTACTAGTATCGAGACCCAGTACTTC	CASSSTSIETQYF
TRBD2	TRBV27	-	TRBJ2-5	TGTGCCAGCAGTTCAACAAGGACTAGCGGGAGCCAACCACAAGAGACCCAGTACTTC	CASSSTRTSGSQPQETQYF
-	TRBV6-5	-	TRBJ1-4	TGTGCCAGCAGTTTACGGGGGCGGGTTGAAAAACTGTTTTTT	CASSLRGRVEKLFF
-	TRBV7-6	once	TRBJ1-4	TGTGCCAGCAGCACAATAAGAGGAGAAAAACTGTTTTTT	CASSTIRGEKLFF
TRBD1	TRBV27	-	TRBJ1-6	TGTGCCAGCAGTTCCCGGGCTGGACAGGGTGGTTCACCCCTCCACTTT	CASSSRAGQGGSPLHF